Below, 3 T cell receptor beta chains from the same sample are listed, as sequenced in a study of blood T cell repertoires in COVID-19 (dated by TCRdb to the early 2020s). Receptor amplification or capture employed the immunoSEQ multiplex PCR assay. Not all clones reach the TCRdb copy of this immuneACCESS table, which keeps in-frame sequences only. Checked studies attribute under half of the gap to unresolved V genes and leave the rest unexplained. Within this sample are 200,000 to 250,000 clones, with 81% of them counted one time only. Of the sample, around 9.2% is held by the ten largest clones. Specimen: PBMCs or T cells enriched from blood (not recorded which). The receptors stem from a man aged 35-49 years who had recovered from COVID-19.

V is TRBV6-5 and J is TRBJ1-2, with D perhaps matching TRBD1 (5 bases). Per the germline V gene, CDR1 is MNHEY and CDR2 is SVGAGI. Trimming cost V 6 bases and J 8 bases, with 22 bases left between them. The CDR3 is 15 amino acids. CDR3 residues: CASRSGHNREQGYTF. The CDR3 DNA sequence: TGTGCCAGCAGGTCAGGACACAACAGAGAACAGGGCTACACCTTC.

The V and J genes are TRBV6-1 and TRBJ2-3; 10 bases match TRBD2. The CDR3 runs 14 residues. The V segment lost 3 bases and the J segment 4 bases; nucleotides outside the gene matches: 1. CDR1 and CDR2 (germline): MNHNS, SASEGT. CDR3 protein: CASSEGLASDTQYF. The CDR3 DNA sequence: TGTGCCAGCAGTGAGGGACTAGCGTCAGATACGCAGTATTTT.

A few counts support this clone. The chain employs TRBV25-1 and TRBJ1-4; 8 bases line up with TRBD1. V shed 2 bases, J shed 7 bases, and the junction held 9 bases outside the gene matches. The CDR3 loop spans 16 amino acids. Per germline, CDR1 MGHDK and CDR2 SYGVNS. The CDR3 region is CASSESPGGRREKLFF. CDR3 DNA: TGTGCCAGCAGTGAAAGCCCAGGGGGCAGGCGTGAAAAACTGTTTTTT. Full variable domain (outside the CDR3, taken from reference TRBV25-1 and TRBJ1-4): EADIYQTPRYLVIGTGKKITLECSQTMGHDKMYWYQQDPGMELHLIHYSYGVNSTEKGDLSSESTVSRIRTEHFPLTLESARPSHTSQYLCASSESPGGRREKLFFGSGTQLSVL.